Presented here are 28 T cell receptor beta chains from one specimen sequenced in a study of regulatory T cells in long-lasting Graves disease. To make TCR beta libraries, researchers used iRepertoire HTBI primers and Arm-PCR of CDR3 regions. Via MiXCR, TCRdb re-called the multiplex PCR reads, giving one row per CDR3 protein. Among roughly 260,000 distinct CDR3 sequences listed, around 19% were seen once. The time point here: newly diagnosed GD, antithyroid drugs for less than 3 months. The TCR library was made from RNA that had been extracted from PBMCs in TRIzol. Separately, the same data were catalogued under a study of T cells in Graves' hyperthyroidism and ophthalmopathy.

Sequenced material: peripheral blood mononuclear cells (PBMCs), taken at new diagnosis, from a patient treated with antithyroid drugs. These receptors were collected from a woman in her thirties with Graves disease.

The rearrangement uses TRBV2 and TRBJ1-5; 8 positions agree with TRBD1. V shed 2 bases, J shed 2 bases, and the junction held 5 bases outside the gene matches. The CDR3 is 16 residues long. CDR1 is SNHLY and CDR2 is FYNNEI in the germline V gene. The chain's CDR3 is CASSEWTGSGNQPQHF. DNA for the CDR3: TGTGCCAGCAGTGAATGGACAGGGTCCGGCAATCAGCCCCAGCATTTT.

This chain links TRBV19 with TRBJ2-2; D not resolved. Trimming shortened V by 3 bases and J by 3 bases, and 11 bases separated the two germline ends. The CDR3 has 15 residues. In germline, CDR1 is LNHDA, CDR2 SQIVND (reference sequence). The CDR3 coding sequence is TGTGCCAGTAGTATGTCCCGAGTGTACACCGGGGAGCTGTTTTTT. This gives the protein CASSMSRVYTGELFF.

This clonotype was seen repeatedly, ten times or more. The gene calls are TRBV20-1 and TRBJ1-2; D is possibly TRBD1 (5 bases). Germline assignment: CDR1 DFQATT and CDR2 SNEGSKA (reference sequence). V lost 3 bases and J 5 bases, leaving 16 bases between the germline ends. The CDR3 loop spans 14 amino acids. Written as DNA, the CDR3 is TGCAGTGCTAGTGAGGAGGGGCTAGGGTATGGCTACACCTTC. It yields the protein CSASEEGLGYGYTF.

This clonotype was detected many times. CDR3 nucleotide sequence: TGTGCCAGCAGTAAGGACGCAGGGTATGACGAGCAGTACTTC. Amino acid sequence: CASSKDAGYDEQYF. The V and J genes are TRBV6-1 and TRBJ2-7, with D possibly TRBD1 on 5 matching bases. CDR1 and CDR2 (germline): MNHNS, SASEGT. This CDR3 contains 14 residues. The V end was cut by 5 bases, the J end by 5 bases, with 16 bases between.

There are many counts of this clonotype. The chain combines TRBV29-1 with TRBJ1-1; D not resolved. Trimming left V 3 bases short and J 0 bases short, with 8 bases between. The CDR3 is made up of 13 amino acids. CDR1 and CDR2 from the germline V gene are SQVTM and ANQGSEA. Here the CDR3 reads CSVEAAMNTEAFF. CDR3 DNA: TGCAGCGTTGAGGCCGCGATGAACACTGAAGCTTTCTTT.

This clonotype was counted a few times. Possible read error: a much larger clone is one base away. The V gene is TRBV27, the J gene TRBJ1-1; D is unclear. The germline V gene has CDR1 MNHEY and CDR2 SMNVEV (reference sequence). The CDR3 is 15 residues long. The CDR3 DNA reads TGTGCCTGCAGTTTATCCCGAGCGGGGAGGTTGGGAACTTTCTTT. Translated, it gives CACSLSRAGRLGTFF.

This clonotype was found many times. This rearrangement joins TRBV7-9 to TRBJ1-4; D remains unclear. This CDR3 comprises 15 residues. Germline CDR1 SEHNR, CDR2 FQNEAQ (reference sequence). Trimming removed 5 bases at V and 8 bases at J, with 18 bases between. Written as DNA, the CDR3 is TGTGCCAGCAGCCGCTGGGGATCCGAGGGCGAAAAACTGTTTTTT. Its translation is CASSRWGSEGEKLFF. The full variable domain, in which reference TRBV7-9 and TRBJ1-4 provide the parts outside the CDR3, is DTGVSQNPRHKITKRGQNVTFRCDPISEHNRLYWYRQTLGQGPEFLTYFQNEAQLEKSRLLSDRFSAERPKGSFSTLEIQRTEQGDSAMYLCASSRWGSEGEKLFFGSGTQLSVL.

This clonotype showed up many times. The rearrangement uses TRBV25-1 and TRBJ2-3; D remains unclear. The V gene's germline CDR1 is MGHDK and CDR2 SYGVNS. This CDR3 is built from 12 residues. Trimming pared 2 bases from V and 4 bases from J, leaving 4 bases between. The CDR3 reads CASSERADTQYF. DNA for the CDR3: TGTGCCAGCAGTGAAAGGGCAGATACGCAGTATTTT.

This clonotype has ten or more counts. CDR3: CSVQQGGYEQYF. CDR3 in DNA: TGCAGCGTTCAACAGGGCGGCTACGAGCAGTACTTC. The rearrangement uses TRBV29-1 and TRBJ2-7; TRBD1 might be the D (6 bases). The V and J ends lost 5 bases and 3 bases respectively, with 11 bases between them. Germline V CDR1 and CDR2: SQVTM, ANQGSEA. CDR3 length equals 12 residues.

The table lists this clonotype with a few counts. This sequence joins TRBV10-1 and TRBJ2-1; TRBD1 might be the D (5 bases). The CDR3 is 15 residues long. Trimming took off 8 bases at V and 0 bases at J, with 14 bases between the two ends. Germline V gene lookup returns CDR1 WNHNN and CDR2 SYGVQD (reference sequence). The CDR3 sequence: CASFRQLSSYNEQFF. Here the CDR3 DNA reads TGCGCCAGCTTCAGACAGTTGAGCTCCTACAATGAGCAGTTCTTC.

This clonotype was picked up many times. V and J are TRBV9 and TRBJ1-5; D remains ambiguous. The V end lost 3 bases, the J end lost 3 bases, and 7 bases lay between the germline ends. The CDR3 is 13 amino acids. Germline V gene sequence: CDR1 SGDLS, CDR2 YYNGEE. The DNA for the CDR3 is TGTGCCAGCAGCGCGGGCGTCAATCAGCCCCAGCATTTT. It is translated as CASSAGVNQPQHF.

This clonotype was counted many times. The rearrangement joins TRBV7-9 to TRBJ2-1, with D possibly being TRBD1 or TRBD2 (5 bases each). V lost 4 bases and J lost 8, with 18 bases in between. This CDR3 spans 15 amino acids. Germline V gives CDR1 SEHNR, CDR2 FQNEAQ (reference sequence). DNA for the CDR3: TGTGCCAGCAGCTCTCGACTCACTAGGGGCGATGAGCAGTTCTTC. Translated: CASSSRLTRGDEQFF.

The CDR3 loop reads CASSYSIHHGGYTF. CDR3 coding DNA: TGTGCCAGCAGTTACTCGATCCATCATGGTGGCTACACCTTC. The chain recombines TRBV6-5 with TRBJ1-2; D unresolved. Germline V gene sequence: CDR1 MNHEY, CDR2 SVGAGI. Trimming cost V 0 bases and J 7 bases, with 12 bases left between them. The CDR3 contains 14 residues.

Remarks on this clonotype: At one of its ends the junction is not consistent with the germline gene, which may arise from a read error. The genes are TRBV5-4 and TRBJ1-2; the match to TRBD1 covers 8 bases. Germline-derived CDR1 and CDR2 are SGHNT and YYREEE (reference sequence). The length of the CDR3 is 14 residues. CDR3 sequence (DNA): TGTGCCAGCAGCCCCGGACAGGGCCTGTATGGCCACACCTTC. Amino acids: CASSPGQGLYGHTF.

In its sample, this clonotype was seen many times. One end of the junction varies from germline; a read error may be responsible. J is TRBJ1-5 and V is TRBV15; possible D gene TRBD1, 6 bases. Germline values: CDR1 LNHNV, CDR2 YYDKDF (reference sequence). CDR3 length: 12 amino acids. In DNA form, the CDR3 reads TGTGCCACCAGCAGAGATGGGGGGCAGAGGAATTTT. Amino acid sequence: CATSRDGGQRNF. Full variable domain (rest looked up from reference TRBV15 and TRBJ1-5): DAMVIQNPRYQVTQFGKPVTLSCSQTLNHNVMYWYQQKSSQAPKLLFHYYDKDFNNEADTPDNFQSRRPNTSFCFLDIRSPGLGDTAMYLCATSRDGGQRNFGDGTRLSIL.

The V call is TRBV4-1, the J call TRBJ1-1; TRBD1 agrees at 8 bases. V dropped 0 bases and J dropped 12; count of bases not matched to a gene: 9. Germline values: CDR1 MGHRA, CDR2 YSYEKL. The CDR3 runs 14 residues. The CDR3 region has the DNA TGCGCCAGCAGCCAAGATGGCGGAGGCAGGGGGCCTTTCTTT. Its translation: CASSQDGGGRGPFF.

This clonotype was seen many times. The rearrangement uses TRBV20-1 and TRBJ2-1; the D is unclear. The CDR3 loop spans 15 amino acids. V was cut by 4 bases and J by 0 bases, with 13 bases left in between. In germline, CDR1 is DFQATT, CDR2 SNEGSKA (reference sequence). As DNA, the CDR3 is TGCAGTGCTACCGACCTTAGGACCTCCTACAATGAGCAGTTCTTC. Translated: CSATDLRTSYNEQFF.

This clonotype was counted many times. One junction end disagrees with the germline gene, perhaps due to a read error. The V and J genes are TRBV5-1 and TRBJ2-2; tentatively, D is TRBD1 (5 bases). The CDR3 is 14 residues long. CDR1 is SGHRS, CDR2 YFSETQ, per germline. The CDR3 is CASSYTLGAGELFF. The CDR3 coding sequence is TGTGCCAGCAGCTACACCCTAGGGGCCGGGGAGCTGTTTTTT.

This clonotype occurred many times. The rearrangement links TRBV5-1 to TRBJ1-2, with a tentative D call TRBD1 (5 bases). The germline V gene encodes CDR1 SGHRS and CDR2 YFSETQ. The CDR3 runs 15 residues. V was cut by 4 bases and J by 7 bases, with 20 bases left in between. The CDR3 loop reads CASSIGTHGGAGYTF. The CDR3 DNA reads as TGCGCCAGCAGCATTGGGACGCATGGTGGGGCTGGCTACACCTTC.

This clonotype was counted a few times. The CDR3 bases are TGTGCCAGCCATACGGGGATAGCTAACTATGGCTACACCTTC. Translating it yields CASHTGIANYGYTF. The rearrangement joins TRBV2 to TRBJ1-2; no firm D call. The length of the CDR3 is 14 residues. Trimming cost V 8 bases and J 0 bases, with 13 bases left between them. Germline CDR1 reads SNHLY; CDR2 reads FYNNEI.

Concerning this clonotype itself: No conserved phenylalanine or tryptophan ends this CDR3, so it is likely a read error. This chain uses TRBV7-9 with TRBJ2-3; 7 bases line up with TRBD1. Germline trimming cut 5 bases from V and 5 bases from J; bases unmatched to any gene: 4. Germline CDR1 and CDR2: SEHNR and FQNEAQ (reference sequence). CDR3 length equals 13 residues. DNA for the CDR3: TGTGCCAGCAGCACGAACAGGGGAGATACGCAGTATTCT. It translates to CASSTNRGDTQYS.

The chain links TRBV20-1 to TRBJ1-2; possibly TRBD1 for D (6 bases). V lost 1 base to trimming and J lost 4 bases, with 25 bases between them. The germline gives CDR1 DFQATT, CDR2 SNEGSKA (reference sequence). The CDR3 is made up of 18 amino acids. The CDR3 bases are TGCAGTGCTAGAGCCCCTCTAATGGGGACATCTATCGGCTATGGCTACACCTTC. Its protein is CSARAPLMGTSIGYGYTF.

Only a few counts were recorded for this clonotype. The CDR3, as DNA: TGCGCCAGCAGCCAAGTTAAGACAGCTTATGGCTACACCTTC. Its protein product is CASSQVKTAYGYTF. This chain links TRBV4-1 with TRBJ1-2, with D possibly TRBD1 on 5 matching bases. Germline V gene data show CDR1 as MGHRA and CDR2 as YSYEKL. The CDR3 runs 14 residues. With 1 base removed from V and 5 bases from J, the gap between germline ends came to 11 bases.

This clonotype was seen ten or more times. V and J are TRBV7-2 and TRBJ2-3; D unresolved. Germline-derived CDR1 and CDR2 are SGHTA and FQGNSA. The CDR3 is made up of 13 amino acids. Trimming pared 3 bases from V and 4 bases from J, leaving 8 bases between. DNA of the CDR3: TGTGCCAGCAGCTTGGACGGCCCAGATACGCAGTATTTT. Translated, it gives CASSLDGPDTQYF.

There are many counts of this clonotype. The chain employs TRBV6-2 or TRBV6-3 and TRBJ2-5; no clear D gene. Germline lookup yields CDR1 MNHEY and CDR2 SVGEGT. This CDR3 has 9 residues. V dropped 4 bases and J dropped 9 bases, with 3 bases sitting between them. The CDR3 DNA is TGTGCCAGCAGTTGGGCCCAGTACTTC. This sequence encodes CASSWAQYF.

This clonotype was seen many times. V and J are TRBV12-3 or TRBV12-4 and TRBJ1-2; D gene ambiguous. V was trimmed by 7 bases and J by 3 bases, leaving 15 bases between them. The CDR3 contains 14 residues. The CDR3 region is CASTLRLGYYGYTF. The CDR3 region has the DNA TGTGCCAGCACCCTGAGGTTGGGGTACTATGGCTACACCTTC.

This clonotype has ten or more counts. This rearrangement joins TRBV3-1 to TRBJ1-4, with D unclear. V was cut by 2 bases and J by 6 bases, with 7 bases left in between. The CDR3 consists of 13 residues. Germline CDR1 and CDR2: LGHDT and YNNKEL (reference sequence). CDR3 nucleotide sequence: TGTGCCAGCAGCCAACATACGGATGAAAAACTGTTTTTT. The encoded protein is CASSQHTDEKLFF. The full variable domain, in which reference TRBV3-1 and TRBJ1-4 provide the parts outside the CDR3, is DTAVSQTPKYLVTQMGNDKSIKCEQNLGHDTMYWYKQDSKKFLKIMFSYNNKELIINETVPNRFSPKSPDKAHLNLHINSLELGDSAVYFCASSQHTDEKLFFGSGTQLSVL.

Note on this clonotype: A clone one base away is much larger, so this may be a read error. CDR3 bases: TGTGCCAGCAGTTACGGGACGGTGAACACTGAAACTTTCTTT. Translated: CASSYGTVNTETFF. J is TRBJ1-1 and V is TRBV6-9; tentatively, D is TRBD1 (5 bases). Germline V gene lookup returns CDR1 MNHGY and CDR2 SVAAGI. The CDR3 contains 14 residues.